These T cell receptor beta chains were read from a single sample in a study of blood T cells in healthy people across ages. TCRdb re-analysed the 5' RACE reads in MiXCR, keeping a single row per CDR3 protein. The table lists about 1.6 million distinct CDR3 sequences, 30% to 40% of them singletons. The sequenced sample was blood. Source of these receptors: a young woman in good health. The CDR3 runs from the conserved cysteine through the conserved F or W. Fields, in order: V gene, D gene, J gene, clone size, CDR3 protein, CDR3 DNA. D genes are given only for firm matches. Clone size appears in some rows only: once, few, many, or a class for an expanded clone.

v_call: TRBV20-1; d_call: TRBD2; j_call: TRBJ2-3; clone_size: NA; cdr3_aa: CSARFYDSGLAGGIRTDTQYF; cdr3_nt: TGCAGTGCTAGATTCTACGATTCAGGACTAGCGGGAGGAATACGCACAGATACGCAGTATTTT
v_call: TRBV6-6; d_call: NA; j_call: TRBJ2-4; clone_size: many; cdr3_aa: CASSSNPVDIQYF; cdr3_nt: TGTGCCAGCAGTTCCAATCCGGTGGACATTCAGTACTTC
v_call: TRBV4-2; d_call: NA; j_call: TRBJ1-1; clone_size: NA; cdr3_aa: CASSQDRGAEAFF; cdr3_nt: TGTGCCAGCAGCCAAGATAGGGGGGCTGAAGCTTTCTTT
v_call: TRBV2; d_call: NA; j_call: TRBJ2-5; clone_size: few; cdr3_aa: CASSVNPTMPQETQYF; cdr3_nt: TGTGCCAGCAGTGTAAATCCGACAATGCCCCAAGAGACCCAGTACTTC
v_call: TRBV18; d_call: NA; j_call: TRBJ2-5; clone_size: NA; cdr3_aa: CASSPNREETQYF; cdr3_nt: TGTGCCAGCTCACCAAACAGGGAAGAGACCCAGTACTTC
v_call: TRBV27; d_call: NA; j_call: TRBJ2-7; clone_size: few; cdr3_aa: CASSLYPRYEQYF; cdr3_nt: TGTGCCAGCAGTTTATACCCCCGCTACGAGCAGTACTTC
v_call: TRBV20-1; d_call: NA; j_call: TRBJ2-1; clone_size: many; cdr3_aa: CSAGDRGGNEQFF; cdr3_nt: TGCAGTGCTGGCGATCGAGGAGGCAATGAGCAGTTCTTC
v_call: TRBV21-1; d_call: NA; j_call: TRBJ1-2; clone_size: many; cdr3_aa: CASSKGDTIPLNYGYTF; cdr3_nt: TGTGCCAGCAGCAAAGGAGATACCATCCCTCTAAACTATGGCTACACCTTC
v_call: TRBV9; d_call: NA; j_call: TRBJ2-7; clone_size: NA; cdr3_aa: CASSDAPDTTTYEQYF; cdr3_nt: TGTGCCAGCAGCGATGCCCCGGACACGACAACCTACGAGCAGTACTTC
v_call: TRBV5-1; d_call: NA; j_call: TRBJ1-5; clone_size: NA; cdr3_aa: CASSSGTPNQPQHF; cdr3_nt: TGCGCCAGCAGCTCGGGGACCCCCAATCAGCCCCAGCATTTT
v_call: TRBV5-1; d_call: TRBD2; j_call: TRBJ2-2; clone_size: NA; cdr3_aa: CASSFGTSGYTGELFF; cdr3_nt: TGCGCCAGCAGCTTCGGGACTAGCGGGTACACCGGGGAGCTGTTTTTT
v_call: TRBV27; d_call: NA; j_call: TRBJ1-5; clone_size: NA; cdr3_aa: CASSSNNQPQHF; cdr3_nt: TGTGCCAGCAGTTCCAACAATCAGCCCCAGCATTTT
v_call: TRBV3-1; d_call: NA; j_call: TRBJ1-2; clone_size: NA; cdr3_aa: CASSAWSADAYGYTF; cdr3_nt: TGTGCCAGCAGCGCCTGGAGTGCGGACGCCTATGGCTACACCTTC
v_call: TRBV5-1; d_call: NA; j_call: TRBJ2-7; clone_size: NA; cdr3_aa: CASSFDSGSYEQYF; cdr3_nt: TGCGCCAGCAGCTTTGATTCAGGGTCATACGAGCAGTACTTC
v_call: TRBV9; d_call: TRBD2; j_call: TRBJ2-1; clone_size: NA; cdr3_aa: CASSEGLAGGLMDSEQFF; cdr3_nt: TGTGCCAGCAGCGAGGGACTAGCGGGGGGGCTGATGGACAGTGAGCAGTTCTTC
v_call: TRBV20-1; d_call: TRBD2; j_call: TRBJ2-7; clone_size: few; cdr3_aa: CSARDPRTSGVEQYF; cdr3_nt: TGCAGTGCTAGAGATCCAAGGACTAGCGGGGTCGAGCAGTACTTC
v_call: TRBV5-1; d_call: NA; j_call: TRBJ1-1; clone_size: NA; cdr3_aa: CASSLEYRRPNTEAFF; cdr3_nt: TGCGCCAGCAGCTTGGAATACAGGAGACCTAACACTGAAGCTTTCTTT
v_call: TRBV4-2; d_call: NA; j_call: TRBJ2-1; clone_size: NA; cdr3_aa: CASSQEPVAVFYNEQFF; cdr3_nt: TGTGCCAGCAGCCAAGAGCCCGTAGCGGTTTTCTACAATGAGCAGTTCTTC
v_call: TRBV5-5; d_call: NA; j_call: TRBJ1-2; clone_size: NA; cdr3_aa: CASSFAQGDYGYTF; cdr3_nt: TGTGCCAGCAGCTTTGCACAGGGCGACTATGGCTACACCTTC
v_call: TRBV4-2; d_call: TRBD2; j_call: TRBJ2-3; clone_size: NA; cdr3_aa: CANSQDPPSGGGGRDTQYF; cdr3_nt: TGTGCCAACAGCCAAGATCCGCCTAGCGGGGGTGGTGGCCGAGATACGCAGTATTTT
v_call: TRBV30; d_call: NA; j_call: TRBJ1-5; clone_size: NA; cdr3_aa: CAWRPQGGQPQHF; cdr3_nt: TGTGCCTGGAGGCCGCAGGGAGGACAGCCCCAGCATTTT
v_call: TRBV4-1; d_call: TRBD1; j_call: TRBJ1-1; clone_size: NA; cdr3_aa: CASSNYYRGDTEAFF; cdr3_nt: TGCGCCAGCAGCAATTATTACAGGGGGGACACTGAAGCTTTCTTT
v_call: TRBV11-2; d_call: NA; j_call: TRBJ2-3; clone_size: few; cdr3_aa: CASSGTRDRMNTQYF; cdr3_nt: TGTGCCAGCAGCGGGACAAGGGATCGTATGAATACGCAGTATTTT
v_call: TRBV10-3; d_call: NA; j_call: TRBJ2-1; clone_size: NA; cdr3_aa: CAISDGRRGNEQFF; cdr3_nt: TGTGCCATCAGTGACGGCCGTCGGGGGAATGAGCAGTTCTTC
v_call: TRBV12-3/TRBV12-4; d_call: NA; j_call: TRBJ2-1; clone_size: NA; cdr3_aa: CASTPRGSYNEQFF; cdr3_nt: TGTGCCAGCACCCCCAGGGGCTCCTACAATGAGCAGTTCTTC
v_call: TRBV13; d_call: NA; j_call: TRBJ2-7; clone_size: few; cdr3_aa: CASSPLPDSRAHEQYF; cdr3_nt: TGTGCCAGCAGCCCGCTTCCGGACTCACGGGCCCACGAGCAGTACTTC
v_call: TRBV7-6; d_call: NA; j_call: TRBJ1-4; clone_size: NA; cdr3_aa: CASSLLTGVNEKRFF; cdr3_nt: TGTGCCAGCAGCCTACTGACAGGAGTTAATGAAAAACGGTTTTTT
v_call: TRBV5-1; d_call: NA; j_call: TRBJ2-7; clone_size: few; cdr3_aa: CASSLAGDGSYEQYF; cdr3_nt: TGCGCCAGCAGCTTGGCTGGGGACGGCTCCTACGAGCAGTACTTC
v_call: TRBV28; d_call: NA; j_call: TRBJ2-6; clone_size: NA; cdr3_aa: CASTPGPGANVLTF; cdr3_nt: TGTGCCAGCACCCCAGGGCCAGGGGCCAACGTCCTGACTTTC
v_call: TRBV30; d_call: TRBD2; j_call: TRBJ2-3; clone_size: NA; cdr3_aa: CAYSPLAGAVTDTQYF; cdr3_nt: TGTGCCTACTCTCCCCTAGCGGGGGCCGTCACAGATACGCAGTATTTT
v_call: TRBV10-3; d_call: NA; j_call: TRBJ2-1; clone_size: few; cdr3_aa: CAISQGSNEQFF; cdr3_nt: TGTGCCATCAGTCAGGGGAGCAATGAGCAGTTCTTC
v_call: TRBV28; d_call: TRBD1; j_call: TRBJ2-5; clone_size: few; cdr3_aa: CASSQDRGDKTQYF; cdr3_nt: TGTGCCAGCAGCCAGGACAGGGGGGATAAGACCCAGTACTTC
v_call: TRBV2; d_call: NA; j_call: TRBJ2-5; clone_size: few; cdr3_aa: CASRRTMETQYF; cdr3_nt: TGTGCCAGCAGGCGGACTATGGAGACCCAGTACTTC